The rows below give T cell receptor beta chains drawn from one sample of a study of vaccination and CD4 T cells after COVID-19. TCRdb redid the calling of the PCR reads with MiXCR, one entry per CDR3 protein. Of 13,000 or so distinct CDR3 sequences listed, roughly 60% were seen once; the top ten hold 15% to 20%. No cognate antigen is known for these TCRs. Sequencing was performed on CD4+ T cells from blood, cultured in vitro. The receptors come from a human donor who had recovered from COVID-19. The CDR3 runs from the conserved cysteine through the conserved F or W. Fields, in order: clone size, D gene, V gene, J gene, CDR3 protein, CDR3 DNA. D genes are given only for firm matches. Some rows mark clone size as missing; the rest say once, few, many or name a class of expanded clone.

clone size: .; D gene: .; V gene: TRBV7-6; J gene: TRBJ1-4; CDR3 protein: CASSLRGTSHRGGEKLFF; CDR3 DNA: TGTGCCAGCAGTTTAAGGGGGACATCTCATAGGGGTGGTGAAAAACTGTTTTTT
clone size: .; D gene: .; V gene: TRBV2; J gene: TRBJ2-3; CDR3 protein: CASRGGTSSDTQYF; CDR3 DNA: TGTGCCAGCAGAGGGGGGACAAGTTCAGATACGCAGTATTTT
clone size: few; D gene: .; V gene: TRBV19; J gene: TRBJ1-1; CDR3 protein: CASSIVVNTEAFF; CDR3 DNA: TGTGCCAGTAGTATTGTGGTGAACACTGAAGCTTTCTTT
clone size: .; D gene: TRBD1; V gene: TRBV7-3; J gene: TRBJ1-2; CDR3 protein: CASSRGQGGSYTF; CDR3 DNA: TGTGCCAGCAGCCGGGGACAGGGGGGTAGCTACACCTTC
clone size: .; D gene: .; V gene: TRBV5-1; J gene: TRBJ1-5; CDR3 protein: CASSSAPGHRQPQHF; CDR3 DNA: TGCGCCAGCAGCTCCGCTCCGGGACATCGACAGCCCCAGCATTTT
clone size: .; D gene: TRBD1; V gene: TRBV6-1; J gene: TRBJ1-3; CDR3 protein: CASRPGQGRNTIYF; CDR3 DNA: TGTGCCAGCAGACCCGGACAGGGGCGAAACACCATATATTTT
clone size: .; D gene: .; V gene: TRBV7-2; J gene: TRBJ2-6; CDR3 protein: CASSSSPATGANVLTF; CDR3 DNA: TGTGCCAGCAGCTCCAGCCCGGCGACTGGGGCCAACGTCCTGACTTTC
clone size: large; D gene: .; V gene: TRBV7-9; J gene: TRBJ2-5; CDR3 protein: CASSLSSRGETQYF; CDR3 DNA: TGTGCCAGCAGCTTATCGAGCAGGGGAGAGACCCAGTACTTC
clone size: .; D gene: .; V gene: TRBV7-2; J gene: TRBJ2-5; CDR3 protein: CASSLVPSSPIYQETQYF; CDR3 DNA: TGTGCCAGCAGCTTAGTTCCTTCGAGCCCCATTTACCAAGAGACCCAGTACTTC
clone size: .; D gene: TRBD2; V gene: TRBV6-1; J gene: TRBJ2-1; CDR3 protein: CASSGGTSGRGSFF; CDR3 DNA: TGTGCCAGCAGTGGGGGGACTAGCGGGAGAGGGTCGTTCTTC
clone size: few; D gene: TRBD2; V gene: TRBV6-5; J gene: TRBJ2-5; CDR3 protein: CASSYSAGVGETQYF; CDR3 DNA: TGTGCCAGCAGTTACTCGGCGGGAGTAGGAGAGACCCAGTACTTC
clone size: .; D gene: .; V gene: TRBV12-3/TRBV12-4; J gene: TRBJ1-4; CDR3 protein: CASSTTATLGSEKLFF; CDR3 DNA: TGTGCCAGCAGCACTACTGCGACTTTGGGTAGTGAAAAACTGTTTTTT
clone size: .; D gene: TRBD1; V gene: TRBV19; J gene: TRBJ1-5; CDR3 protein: CASSRDRGNQPQHF; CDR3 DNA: TGTGCCAGTAGCAGGGACAGGGGCAATCAGCCCCAGCATTTT
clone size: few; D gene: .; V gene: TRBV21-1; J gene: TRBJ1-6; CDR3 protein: CASSTLVPGPYNSPLHF; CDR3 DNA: TGTGCCAGCAGCACGTTGGTTCCGGGGCCCTATAATTCACCCCTCCACTTT
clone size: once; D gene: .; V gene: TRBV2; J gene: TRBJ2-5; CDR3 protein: CASSEESSQETQYF; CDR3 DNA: TGTGCCAGCAGTGAAGAATCTAGTCAGGAGACCCAGTACTTC
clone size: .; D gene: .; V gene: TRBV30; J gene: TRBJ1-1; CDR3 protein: CAWSPMGGTEAFF; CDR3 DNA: TGTGCCTGGAGCCCCATGGGGGGCACTGAAGCTTTCTTT
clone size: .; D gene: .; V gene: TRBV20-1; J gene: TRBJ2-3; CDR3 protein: CSARFRTDTQYF; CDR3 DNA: TGCAGTGCTAGATTTAGAACAGATACGCAGTATTTT
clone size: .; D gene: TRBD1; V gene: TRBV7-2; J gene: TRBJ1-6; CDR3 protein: CASSQAQTGGYNSPLHF; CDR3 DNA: TGCGCCAGCAGCCAAGCACAAACAGGGGGCTATAATTCACCCCTCCACTTT
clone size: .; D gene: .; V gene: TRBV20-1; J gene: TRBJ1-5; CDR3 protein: CSAWDSNQPQHF; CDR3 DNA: TGCAGTGCTTGGGACAGCAATCAGCCCCAGCATTTT
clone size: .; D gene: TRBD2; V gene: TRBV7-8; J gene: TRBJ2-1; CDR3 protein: CASSLAQTSGEQFF; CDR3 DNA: TGTGCCAGCAGCTTAGCGCAGACTAGCGGAGAGCAGTTCTTC
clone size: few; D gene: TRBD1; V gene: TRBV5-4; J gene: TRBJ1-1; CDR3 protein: CASSPPGQGTEAFF; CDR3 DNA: TGTGCCAGCAGTCCGCCGGGACAGGGGACTGAAGCTTTCTTT
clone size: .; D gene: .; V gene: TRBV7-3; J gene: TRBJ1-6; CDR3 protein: CASSLQGFMNSPLHF; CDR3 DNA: TGTGCCAGCAGCTTACAGGGTTTCATGAATTCACCCCTCCACTTT
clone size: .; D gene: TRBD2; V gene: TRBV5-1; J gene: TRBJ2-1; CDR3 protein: CASSLLAGVRNEQFF; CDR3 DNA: TGCGCCAGCAGCTTGCTAGCGGGAGTCCGGAATGAGCAGTTCTTC
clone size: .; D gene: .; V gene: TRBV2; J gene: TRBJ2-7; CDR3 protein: CASSEAYEQYF; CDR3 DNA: TGTGCCAGCAGTGAGGCCTACGAGCAGTACTTC
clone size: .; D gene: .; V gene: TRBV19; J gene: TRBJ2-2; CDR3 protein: CASRGLANTGELFF; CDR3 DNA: TGTGCCAGTAGGGGACTCGCGAACACCGGGGAGCTGTTTTTT
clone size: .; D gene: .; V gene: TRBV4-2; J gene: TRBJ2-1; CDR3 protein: CASSQDPSRGGRWGNEQFF; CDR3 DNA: TGTGCCAGCAGCCAAGATCCCTCCAGGGGAGGGAGGTGGGGCAATGAGCAGTTCTTC
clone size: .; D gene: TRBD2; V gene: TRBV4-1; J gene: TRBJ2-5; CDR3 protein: CASSQRASGRAETQYF; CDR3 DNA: TGCGCCAGCAGCCAACGGGCTAGCGGGAGAGCGGAGACCCAGTACTTC
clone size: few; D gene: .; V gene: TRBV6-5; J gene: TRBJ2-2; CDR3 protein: CASSYSRRTNTGELFF; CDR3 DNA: TGTGCCAGCAGTTACTCTAGGAGGACGAACACCGGGGAGCTGTTTTTT
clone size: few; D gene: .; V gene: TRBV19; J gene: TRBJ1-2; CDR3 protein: CASSPADRAYGYTF; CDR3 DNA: TGTGCCAGTAGTCCAGCTGACAGAGCTTATGGCTACACCTTC
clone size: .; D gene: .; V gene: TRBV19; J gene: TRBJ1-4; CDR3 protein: CASSRSWAPANEKLFF; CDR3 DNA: TGTGCCAGTAGTAGGAGCTGGGCGCCGGCTAATGAAAAACTGTTTTTT
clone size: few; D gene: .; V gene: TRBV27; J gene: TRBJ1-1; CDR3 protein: CASSLLGGGTEAFF; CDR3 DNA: TGTGCCAGCAGTTTATTGGGGGGGGGCACTGAAGCTTTCTTT
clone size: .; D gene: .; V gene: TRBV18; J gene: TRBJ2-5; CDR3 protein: CASSPTLQETQYF; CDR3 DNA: TGTGCCAGCTCACCAACACTTCAAGAGACCCAGTACTTC
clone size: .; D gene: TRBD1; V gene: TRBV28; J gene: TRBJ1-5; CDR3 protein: CASSSRQGPSKPQHF; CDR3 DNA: TGTGCCAGCAGTTCCAGACAGGGCCCCTCGAAGCCCCAGCATTTT
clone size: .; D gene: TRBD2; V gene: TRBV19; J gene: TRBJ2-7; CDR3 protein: CASSSNSGITYEQYF; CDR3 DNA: TGTGCCAGTAGTTCCAATAGCGGGATTACCTACGAGCAGTACTTC
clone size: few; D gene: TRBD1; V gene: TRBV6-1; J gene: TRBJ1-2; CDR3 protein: CASRGQLNYGYTF; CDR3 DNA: TGTGCCAGCAGGGGACAGCTAAACTATGGCTACACCTTC
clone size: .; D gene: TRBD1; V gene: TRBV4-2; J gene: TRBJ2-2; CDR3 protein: CASSRRGQGNTGELFF; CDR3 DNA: TGTGCCAGCAGCCGACGGGGACAGGGAAACACCGGGGAGCTGTTTTTT
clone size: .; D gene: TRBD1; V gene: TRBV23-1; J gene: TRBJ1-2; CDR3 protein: CASSRKGARGYTF; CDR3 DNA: TGCGCCAGCAGTCGCAAGGGGGCGCGGGGCTACACCTTC
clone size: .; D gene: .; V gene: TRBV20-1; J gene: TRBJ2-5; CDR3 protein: CSAGRGWETQYF; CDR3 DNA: TGCAGTGCTGGGAGGGGGTGGGAGACCCAGTACTTC